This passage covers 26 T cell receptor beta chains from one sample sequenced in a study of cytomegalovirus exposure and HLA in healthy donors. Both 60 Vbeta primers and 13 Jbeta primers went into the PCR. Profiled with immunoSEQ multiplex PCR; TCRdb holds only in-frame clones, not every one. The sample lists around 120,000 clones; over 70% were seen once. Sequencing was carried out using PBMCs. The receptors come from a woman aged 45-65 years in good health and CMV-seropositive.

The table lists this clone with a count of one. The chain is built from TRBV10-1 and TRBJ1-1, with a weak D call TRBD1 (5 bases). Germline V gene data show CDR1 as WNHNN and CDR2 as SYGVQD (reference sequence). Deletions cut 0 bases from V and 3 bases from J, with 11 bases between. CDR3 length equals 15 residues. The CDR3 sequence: CASSESLGADTEAFF. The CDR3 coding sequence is TGCGCCAGCAGTGAGTCGTTAGGGGCGGACACTGAAGCTTTCTTT.

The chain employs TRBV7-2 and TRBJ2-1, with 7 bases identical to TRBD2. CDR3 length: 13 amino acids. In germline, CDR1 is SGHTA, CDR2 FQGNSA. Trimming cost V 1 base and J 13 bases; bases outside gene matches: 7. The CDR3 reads CASSLVGGRVQFF. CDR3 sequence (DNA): TGTGCCAGCAGCTTAGTGGGGGGGAGGGTTCAGTTCTTC.

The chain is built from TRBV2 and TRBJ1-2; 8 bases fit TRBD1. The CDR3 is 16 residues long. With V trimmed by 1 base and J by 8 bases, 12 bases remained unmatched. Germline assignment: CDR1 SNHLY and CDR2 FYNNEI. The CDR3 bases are TGTGCCAGCAGTGAAGGGCAGGGGGCATCTCCGAGAGGCTACACCTTC. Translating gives CASSEGQGASPRGYTF.

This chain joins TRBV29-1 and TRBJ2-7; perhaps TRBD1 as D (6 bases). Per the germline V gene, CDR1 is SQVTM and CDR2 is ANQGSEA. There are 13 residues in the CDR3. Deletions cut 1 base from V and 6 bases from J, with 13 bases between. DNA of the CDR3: TGCAGCGTTGAAGGTCCGGGACATGCCGAGCAGTACTTC. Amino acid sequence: CSVEGPGHAEQYF.

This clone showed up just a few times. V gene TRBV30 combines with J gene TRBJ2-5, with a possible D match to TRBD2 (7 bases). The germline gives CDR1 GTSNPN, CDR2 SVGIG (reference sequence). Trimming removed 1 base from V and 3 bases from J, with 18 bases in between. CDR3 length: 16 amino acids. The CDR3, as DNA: TGTGCCTGGAGTGGTGCGAGGGGGGGGAAGAAAGAGACCCAGTACTTC. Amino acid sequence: CAWSGARGGKKETQYF.

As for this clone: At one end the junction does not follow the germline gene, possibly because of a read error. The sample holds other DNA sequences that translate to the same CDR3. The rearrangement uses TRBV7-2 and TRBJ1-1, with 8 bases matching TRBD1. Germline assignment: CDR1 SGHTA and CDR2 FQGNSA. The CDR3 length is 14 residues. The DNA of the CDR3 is TGTGCCAGCAGCCGGGACAGGACGAACACTGAGGCTTTCTTT. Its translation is CASSRDRTNTEAFF.

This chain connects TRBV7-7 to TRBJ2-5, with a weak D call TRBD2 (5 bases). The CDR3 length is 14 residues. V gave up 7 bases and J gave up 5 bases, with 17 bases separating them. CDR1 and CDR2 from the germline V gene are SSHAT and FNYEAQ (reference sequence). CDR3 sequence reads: CASTDQGSGETQYF. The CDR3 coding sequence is TGTGCCAGCACGGACCAAGGGAGTGGGGAGACCCAGTACTTC.

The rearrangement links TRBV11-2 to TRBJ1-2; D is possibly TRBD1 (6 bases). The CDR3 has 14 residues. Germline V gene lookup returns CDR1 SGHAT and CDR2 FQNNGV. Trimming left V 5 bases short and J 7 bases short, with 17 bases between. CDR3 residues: CASSEQGNILGYTF. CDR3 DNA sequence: TGTGCCAGCAGCGAACAGGGAAATATTCTTGGCTACACCTTC. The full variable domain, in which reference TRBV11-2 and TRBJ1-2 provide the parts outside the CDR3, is EAGVAQSPRYKIIEKRQSVAFWCNPISGHATLYWYQQILGQGPKLLIQFQNNGVVDDSQLPKDRFSAERLKGVDSTLKIQPAKLEDSAVYLCASSEQGNILGYTFGSGTRLTVV.

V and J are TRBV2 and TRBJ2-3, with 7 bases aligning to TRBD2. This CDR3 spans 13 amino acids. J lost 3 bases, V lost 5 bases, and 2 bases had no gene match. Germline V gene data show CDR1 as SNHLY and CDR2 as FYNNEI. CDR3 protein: CASSILATDTQYF. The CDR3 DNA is TGTGCCAGCAGTATACTAGCGACAGATACGCAGTATTTT.

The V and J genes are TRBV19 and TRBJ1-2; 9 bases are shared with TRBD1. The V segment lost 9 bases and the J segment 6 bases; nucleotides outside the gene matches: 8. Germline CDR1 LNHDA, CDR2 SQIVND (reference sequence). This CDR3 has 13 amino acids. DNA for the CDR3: TGTGCCAGCGTCTACGGGACAGGGAATGGCTACACCTTC. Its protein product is CASVYGTGNGYTF.

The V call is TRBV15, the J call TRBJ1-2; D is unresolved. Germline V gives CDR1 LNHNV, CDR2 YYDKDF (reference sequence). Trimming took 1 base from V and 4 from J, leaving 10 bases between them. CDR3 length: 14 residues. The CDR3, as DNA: TGTGCCACCAGCAGAGGTAGCGTGAGCTATGGCTACACCTTC. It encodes CATSRGSVSYGYTF.

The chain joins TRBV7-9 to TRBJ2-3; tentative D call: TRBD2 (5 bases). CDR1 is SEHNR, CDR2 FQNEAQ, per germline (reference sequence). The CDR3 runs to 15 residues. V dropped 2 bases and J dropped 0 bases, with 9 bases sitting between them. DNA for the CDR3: TGTGCCAGCAGCTTACGGGGTGGAAGCACAGATACGCAGTATTTT. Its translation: CASSLRGGSTDTQYF. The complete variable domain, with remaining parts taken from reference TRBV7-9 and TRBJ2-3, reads DTGVSQNPRHKITKRGQNVTFRCDPISEHNRLYWYRQTLGQGPEFLTYFQNEAQLEKSRLLSDRFSAERPKGSFSTLEIQRTEQGDSAMYLCASSLRGGSTDTQYFGPGTRLTVL.

CDR3 DNA: TGTGCCAGCAGCTTTACAGGGGGTACTGAAGCTTTCTTT. Its protein product is CASSFTGGTEAFF. The chain has TRBV11-3 and TRBJ1-1, with 8 bases fitting TRBD1. CDR3 length equals 13 residues. The V gene's germline CDR1 is SGHNT and CDR2 YENEEA. Germline trimming cut 3 bases from V and 5 bases from J; bases unmatched to any gene: 2.

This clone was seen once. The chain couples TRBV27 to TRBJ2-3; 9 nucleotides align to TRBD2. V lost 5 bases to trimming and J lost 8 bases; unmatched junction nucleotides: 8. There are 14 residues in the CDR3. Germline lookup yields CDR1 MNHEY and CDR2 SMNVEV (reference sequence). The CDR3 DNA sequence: TGTGCCAGCAGTCCCGGGACTAGCTCTAGTACGCAGTATTTT. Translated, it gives CASSPGTSSSTQYF.

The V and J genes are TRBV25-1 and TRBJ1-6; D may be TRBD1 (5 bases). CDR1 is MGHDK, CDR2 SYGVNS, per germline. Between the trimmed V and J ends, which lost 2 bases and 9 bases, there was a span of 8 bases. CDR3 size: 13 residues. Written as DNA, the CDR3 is TGTGCCAGCAGTGAAGACAGATTTTCACCCCTCCACTTT. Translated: CASSEDRFSPLHF.

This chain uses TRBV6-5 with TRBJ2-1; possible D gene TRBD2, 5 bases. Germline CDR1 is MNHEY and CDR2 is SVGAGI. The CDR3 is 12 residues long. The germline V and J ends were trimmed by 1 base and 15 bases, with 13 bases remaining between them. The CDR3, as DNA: TGTGCCAGCAGTTACTTAAGAGGGTTATGGTTCTTC. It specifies CASSYLRGLWFF.

CDR3 in amino acids: CASSQDRGLYNEQFF. The DNA of the CDR3 is TGTGCCAGCAGCCAGGACAGGGGTCTCTACAATGAGCAGTTCTTC. The chain links TRBV5-5 to TRBJ2-1; TRBD1 matches at 9 bases. The CDR3 runs 15 residues. Per the germline V gene, CDR1 is SGHKS and CDR2 is YYEKEE (reference sequence). With V trimmed by 4 bases and J by 3 bases, 5 bases remained unmatched.

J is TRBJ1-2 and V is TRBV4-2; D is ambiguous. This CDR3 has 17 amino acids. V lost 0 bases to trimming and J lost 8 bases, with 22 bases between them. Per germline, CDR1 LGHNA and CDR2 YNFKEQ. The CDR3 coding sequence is TGTGCCAGCAGCCAAGATCTTCAGGTCAAGCCCTGGTCCGGCTACACCTTC. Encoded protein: CASSQDLQVKPWSGYTF.

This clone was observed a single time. As DNA, the CDR3 is TGTGCCAGCAGCCCCTCGGGAGGGGATACGCAGTATTTT. This codes for CASSPSGGDTQYF. This chain links TRBV28 with TRBJ2-3; 8 bases are shared with TRBD2. V lost 6 bases and J lost 6; bases outside the gene matches: 5. The CDR3 spans 13 residues. The germline V gene encodes CDR1 MDHEN and CDR2 SYDVKM.

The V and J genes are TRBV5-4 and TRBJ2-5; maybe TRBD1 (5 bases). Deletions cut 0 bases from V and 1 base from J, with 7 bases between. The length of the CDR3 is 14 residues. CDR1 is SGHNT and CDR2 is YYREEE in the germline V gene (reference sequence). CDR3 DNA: TGTGCCAGCAGCTTGGTGGGGCGCCAAGAGACCCAGTACTTC. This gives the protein CASSLVGRQETQYF.

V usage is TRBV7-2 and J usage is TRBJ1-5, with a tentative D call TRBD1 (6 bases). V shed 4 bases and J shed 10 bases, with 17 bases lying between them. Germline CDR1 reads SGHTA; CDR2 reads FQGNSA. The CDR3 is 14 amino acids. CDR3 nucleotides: TGTGCCAGCAGCTCTGCAACAGGGATCAAACCCCAGCATTTT. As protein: CASSSATGIKPQHF.

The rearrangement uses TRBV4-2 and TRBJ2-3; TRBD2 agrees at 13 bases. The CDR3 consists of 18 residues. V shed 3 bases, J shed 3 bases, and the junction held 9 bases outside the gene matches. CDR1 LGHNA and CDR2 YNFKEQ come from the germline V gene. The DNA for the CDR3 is TGTGCCAGCAGCCAGGCGGGACTAGCGGGGTTGGGGACAGATACGCAGTATTTT. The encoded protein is CASSQAGLAGLGTDTQYF.

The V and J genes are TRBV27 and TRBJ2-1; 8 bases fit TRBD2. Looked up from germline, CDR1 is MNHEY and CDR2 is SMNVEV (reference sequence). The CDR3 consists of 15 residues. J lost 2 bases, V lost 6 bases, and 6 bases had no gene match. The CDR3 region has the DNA TGTGCCAGCAGCCGCCGGGGGGGGCCCTACAATGAGCAGTTCTTC. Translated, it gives CASSRRGGPYNEQFF.

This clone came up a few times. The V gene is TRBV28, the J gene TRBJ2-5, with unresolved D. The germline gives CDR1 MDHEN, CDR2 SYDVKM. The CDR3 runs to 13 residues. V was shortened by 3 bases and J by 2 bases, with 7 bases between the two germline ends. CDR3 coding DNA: TGTGCCAGCAGTTTGAGAGGTCAAGAGACCCAGTACTTC. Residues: CASSLRGQETQYF.

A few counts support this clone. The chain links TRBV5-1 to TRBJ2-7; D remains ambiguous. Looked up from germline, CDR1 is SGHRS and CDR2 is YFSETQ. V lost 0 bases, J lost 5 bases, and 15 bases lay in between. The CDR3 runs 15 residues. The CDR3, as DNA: TGCGCCAGCAGCTTGGGAGCCCCGAATGGTAACGAGCAGTACTTC. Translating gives CASSLGAPNGNEQYF.

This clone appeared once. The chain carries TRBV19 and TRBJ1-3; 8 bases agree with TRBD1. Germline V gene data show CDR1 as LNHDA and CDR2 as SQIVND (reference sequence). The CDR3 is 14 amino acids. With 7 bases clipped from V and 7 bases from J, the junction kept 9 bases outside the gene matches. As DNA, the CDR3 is TGTGCCAGTACTACCTTGAGGACAGGGAACACCATATATTTT. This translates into CASTTLRTGNTIYF.